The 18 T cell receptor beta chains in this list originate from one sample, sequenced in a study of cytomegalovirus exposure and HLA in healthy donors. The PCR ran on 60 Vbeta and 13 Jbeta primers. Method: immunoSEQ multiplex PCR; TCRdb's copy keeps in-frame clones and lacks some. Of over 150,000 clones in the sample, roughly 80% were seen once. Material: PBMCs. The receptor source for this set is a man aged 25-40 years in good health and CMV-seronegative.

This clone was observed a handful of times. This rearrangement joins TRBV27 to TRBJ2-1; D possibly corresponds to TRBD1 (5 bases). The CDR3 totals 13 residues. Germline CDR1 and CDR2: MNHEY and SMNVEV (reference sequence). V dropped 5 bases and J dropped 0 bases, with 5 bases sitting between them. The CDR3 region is CASSQGSYNEQFF. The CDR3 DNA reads TGTGCCAGCAGTCAGGGCTCCTACAATGAGCAGTTCTTC.

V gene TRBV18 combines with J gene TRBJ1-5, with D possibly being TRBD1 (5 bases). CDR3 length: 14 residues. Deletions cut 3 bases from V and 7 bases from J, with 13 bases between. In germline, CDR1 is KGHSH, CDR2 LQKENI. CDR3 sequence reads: CASSPGQGGQPQHF. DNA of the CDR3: TGTGCCAGCTCACCTGGGCAGGGAGGACAGCCCCAGCATTTT.

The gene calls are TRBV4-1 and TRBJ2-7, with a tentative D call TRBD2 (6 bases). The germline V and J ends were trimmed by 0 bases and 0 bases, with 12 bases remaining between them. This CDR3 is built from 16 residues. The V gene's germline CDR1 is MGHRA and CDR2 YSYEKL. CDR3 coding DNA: TGCGCCAGCAGCCAAGAGTGGGGACTCCTCTCCTACGAGCAGTACTTC. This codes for CASSQEWGLLSYEQYF.

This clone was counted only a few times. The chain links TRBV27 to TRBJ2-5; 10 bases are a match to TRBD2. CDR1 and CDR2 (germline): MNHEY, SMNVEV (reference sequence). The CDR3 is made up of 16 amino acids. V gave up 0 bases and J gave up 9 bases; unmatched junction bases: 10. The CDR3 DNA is TGTGCCAGCAGTTTATCTCCGGGACTAGCGAGAGGGGCCCAGTACTTC. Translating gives CASSLSPGLARGAQYF.

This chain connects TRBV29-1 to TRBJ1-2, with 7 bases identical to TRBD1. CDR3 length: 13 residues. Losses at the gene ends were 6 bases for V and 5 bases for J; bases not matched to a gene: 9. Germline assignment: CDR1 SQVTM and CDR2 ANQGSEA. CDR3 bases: TGCAGCGTCCGGGACAGCCTATTTTATGGCTACACCTTC. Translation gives CSVRDSLFYGYTF.

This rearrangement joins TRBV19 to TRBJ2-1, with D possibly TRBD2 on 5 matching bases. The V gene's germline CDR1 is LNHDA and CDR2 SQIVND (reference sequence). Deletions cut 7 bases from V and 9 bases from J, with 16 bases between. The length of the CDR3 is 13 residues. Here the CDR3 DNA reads TGTGCCAGTACGTTAAAGTTCAGCGGTGAGCAGTTCTTC. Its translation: CASTLKFSGEQFF.

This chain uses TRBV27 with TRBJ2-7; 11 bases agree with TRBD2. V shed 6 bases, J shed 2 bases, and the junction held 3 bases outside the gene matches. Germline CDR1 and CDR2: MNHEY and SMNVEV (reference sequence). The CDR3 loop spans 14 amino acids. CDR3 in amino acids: CASRIAGGPYEQYF. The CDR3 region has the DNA TGTGCCAGCAGGATAGCGGGAGGGCCCTACGAGCAGTACTTC.

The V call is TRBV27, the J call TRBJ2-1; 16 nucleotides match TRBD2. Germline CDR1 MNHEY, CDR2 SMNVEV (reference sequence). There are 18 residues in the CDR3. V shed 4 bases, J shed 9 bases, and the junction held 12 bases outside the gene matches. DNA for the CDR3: TGTGCCAGCAGTTCGGGACTAGCGGGAGGGCCTGAGGTGAGTGAGCAGTTCTTC. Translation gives CASSSGLAGGPEVSEQFF.

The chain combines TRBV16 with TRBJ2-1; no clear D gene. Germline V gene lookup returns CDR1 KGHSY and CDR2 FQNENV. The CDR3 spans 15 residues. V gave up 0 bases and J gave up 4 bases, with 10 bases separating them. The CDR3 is CASSQSATPYNEQFF. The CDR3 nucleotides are TGTGCCAGCAGCCAATCGGCCACCCCGTACAATGAGCAGTTCTTC.

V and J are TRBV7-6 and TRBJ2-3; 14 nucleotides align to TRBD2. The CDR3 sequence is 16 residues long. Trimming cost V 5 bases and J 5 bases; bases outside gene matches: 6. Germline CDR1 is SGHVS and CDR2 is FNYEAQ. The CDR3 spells CASSIGLAGGLDTQYF. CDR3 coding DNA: TGTGCCAGCAGCATCGGACTAGCGGGAGGATTAGATACGCAGTATTTT. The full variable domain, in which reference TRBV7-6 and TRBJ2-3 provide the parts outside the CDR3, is GAGVSQSPRYKVTKRGQDVALRCDPISGHVSLYWYRQALGQGPEFLTYFNYEAQQDKSGLPNDRFSAERPEGSISTLTIQRTEQRDSAMYRCASSIGLAGGLDTQYFGPGTRLTVL.

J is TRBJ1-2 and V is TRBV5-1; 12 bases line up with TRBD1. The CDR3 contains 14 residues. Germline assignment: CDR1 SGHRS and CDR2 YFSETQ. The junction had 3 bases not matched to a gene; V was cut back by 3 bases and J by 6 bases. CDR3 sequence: CASSSGTGGHGYTF. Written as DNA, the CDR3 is TGCGCCAGCAGCTCCGGGACAGGGGGCCATGGCTACACCTTC.

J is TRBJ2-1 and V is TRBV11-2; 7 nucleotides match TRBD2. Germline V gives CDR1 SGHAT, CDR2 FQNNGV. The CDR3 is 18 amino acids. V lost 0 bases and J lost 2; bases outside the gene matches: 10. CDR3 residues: CASSLEGGDERAYNEQFF. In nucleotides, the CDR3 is TGTGCCAGCAGCTTAGAGGGGGGGGACGAAAGGGCCTACAATGAGCAGTTCTTC.

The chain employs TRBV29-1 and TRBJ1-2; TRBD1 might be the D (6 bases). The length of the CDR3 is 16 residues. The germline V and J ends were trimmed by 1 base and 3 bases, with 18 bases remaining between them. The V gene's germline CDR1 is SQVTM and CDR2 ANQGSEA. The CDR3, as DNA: TGCAGCGTTGAAGTCTTGACAGGTCGGGCATACTATGGCTACACCTTC. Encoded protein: CSVEVLTGRAYYGYTF.

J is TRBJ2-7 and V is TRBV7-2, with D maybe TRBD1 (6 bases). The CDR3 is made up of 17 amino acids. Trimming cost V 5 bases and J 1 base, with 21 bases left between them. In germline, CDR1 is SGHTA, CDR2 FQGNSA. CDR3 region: CASSNPRDIWRSYEQYF. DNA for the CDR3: TGTGCCAGCAGCAATCCTCGGGACATTTGGAGGTCCTACGAGCAGTACTTC.

The CDR3: CASSFLGGEKLFF. The CDR3 DNA reads as TGTGCCAGCAGCTTCTTGGGAGGTGAAAAACTGTTTTTT. The chain combines TRBV2 with TRBJ1-4; D is ambiguous. V dropped 6 bases and J dropped 7 bases, with 12 bases sitting between them. This CDR3 has 13 residues. Germline CDR1 is SNHLY and CDR2 is FYNNEI.

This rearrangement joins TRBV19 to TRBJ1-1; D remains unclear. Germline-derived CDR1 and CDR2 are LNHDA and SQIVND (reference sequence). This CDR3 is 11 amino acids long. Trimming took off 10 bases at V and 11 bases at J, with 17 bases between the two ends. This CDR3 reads CATMTPGRAFF. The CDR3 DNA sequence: TGTGCCACCATGACTCCTGGAAGGGCTTTCTTT.

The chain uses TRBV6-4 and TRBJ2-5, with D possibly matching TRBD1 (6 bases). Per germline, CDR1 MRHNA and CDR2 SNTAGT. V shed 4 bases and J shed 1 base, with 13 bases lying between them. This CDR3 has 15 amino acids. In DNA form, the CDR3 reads TGTGCCAGCAGTGCCCTCTGGGGGCCCCAAGAGACCCAGTACTTC. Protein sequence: CASSALWGPQETQYF.

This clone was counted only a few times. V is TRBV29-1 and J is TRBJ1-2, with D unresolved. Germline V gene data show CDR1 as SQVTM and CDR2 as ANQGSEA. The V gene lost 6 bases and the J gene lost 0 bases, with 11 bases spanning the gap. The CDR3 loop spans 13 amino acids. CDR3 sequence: CSVPGQANYGYTF. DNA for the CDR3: TGCAGCGTGCCGGGTCAAGCTAACTATGGCTACACCTTC.